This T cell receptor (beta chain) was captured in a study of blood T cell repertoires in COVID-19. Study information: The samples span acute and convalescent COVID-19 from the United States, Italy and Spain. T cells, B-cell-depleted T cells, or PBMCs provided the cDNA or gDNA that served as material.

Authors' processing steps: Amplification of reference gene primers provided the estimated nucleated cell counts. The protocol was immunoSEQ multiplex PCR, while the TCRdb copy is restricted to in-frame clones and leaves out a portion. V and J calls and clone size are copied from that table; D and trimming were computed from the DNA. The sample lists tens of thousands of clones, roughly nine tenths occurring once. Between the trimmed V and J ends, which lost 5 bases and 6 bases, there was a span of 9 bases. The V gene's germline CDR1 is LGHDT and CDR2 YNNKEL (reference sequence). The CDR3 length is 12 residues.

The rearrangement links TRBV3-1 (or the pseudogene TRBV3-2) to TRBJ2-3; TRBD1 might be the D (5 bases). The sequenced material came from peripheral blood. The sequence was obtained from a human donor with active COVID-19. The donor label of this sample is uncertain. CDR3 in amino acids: CASSASGDTQYF. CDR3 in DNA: TGTGCCAGCAGCGCGTCAGGGGATACGCAGTATTTT.